Listed below are T cell receptor beta chains from one sample, sequenced in a study of regulatory T cells in long-lasting Graves disease. A single record per CDR3 protein comes from TCRdb applying MiXCR to the multiplex PCR reads. The sample records 450,000 to 700,000 distinct CDR3 sequences, roughly 14% being singletons. These data also formed part of another study, on T cells in Graves' hyperthyroidism and ophthalmopathy.

This specimen was peripheral blood mononuclear cells (PBMCs), taken at new diagnosis, from a patient treated with antithyroid drugs. The source is a man aged 30 to 45 with Graves disease. Each CDR3 is given with its conserved first and last residue.

j_call,v_call,cdr3_aa
TRBJ1-5,TRBV15,CATSIHTGGNQPQHF
TRBJ1-3,TRBV12-3/TRBV12-4,CASSLQGWAGNTIYF
TRBJ2-6,TRBV5-5,CASSRGFTGANVLTF
TRBJ2-5,TRBV29-1,CSVVETDGRETQYF
TRBJ2-5,TRBV18,CASSPRIRNTLQETRYF
TRBJ2-1,TRBV12-3/TRBV12-4,CASSLGPSSYNEQFF
TRBJ1-2,TRBV7-9,CVSSFGQGDNYGYTF
TRBJ2-1,TRBV7-7,CATWDGPYNEQFF
TRBJ1-4,TRBV9,CASSVGAANEKLFF
TRBJ1-4,TRBV12-3/TRBV12-4,CASTDRGREKLFF
TRBJ2-7,TRBV12-3/TRBV12-4,CASSLKRNSYEQYF
TRBJ2-7,TRBV5-1,CASSRRPFLAGDWSVPASYEQYF
TRBJ2-5,TRBV7-8,CASSLLGTRQGETQYF
TRBJ2-3,TRBV5-1,CASSWRYWTQSTDTQYF
TRBJ2-1,TRBV12-3/TRBV12-4,CASSLWEGRVMYNEQFF
TRBJ2-1,TRBV10-3,CAHGGKYNEQFF
TRBJ2-7,TRBV27,CASSADRGFYEQYF
TRBJ2-5,TRBV7-3,CASSLNGGTQYF
TRBJ2-1,TRBV11-3,CASSLLKMGEQFF
TRBJ2-5,TRBV6-2/TRBV6-3,CASSYRDTQETQYF
TRBJ1-1,TRBV3-1,CASSQNRISRTEAFF
TRBJ2-5,TRBV2,CASMTGGGETQYF
TRBJ1-6,TRBV3-1,CASSQDFPSSYNSPLHF
TRBJ2-1,TRBV29-1,CSVVRRPPDNEQFF
TRBJ2-3,TRBV29-1,CSVDNADRGTDTQYF
TRBJ1-1,TRBV29-1,CSVPLGPAVLNTEAFF
TRBJ2-1,TRBV6-1,CASSVAPEQFF
TRBJ1-2,TRBV27,CASSPQGAGYGYTF
TRBJ2-5,TRBV15,CATSRDPVQQETQYF
TRBJ2-5,TRBV27,CASSLLAGGEETQYF
TRBJ1-2,TRBV28,CASSLGTAHGYTF
TRBJ2-1,TRBV19,CASSIEVSYNEQFF